This T cell receptor (beta chain) was identified in a study of CD4 T cells in relation to SARS-CoV-2 and coronaviruses. This CDR3 has 15 residues. From germline, CDR1 is MDHEN and CDR2 SYDVKM. Trimming cost V 7 bases and J 5 bases, with 15 bases left between them. Worth noting for this clone: Its antigen remains unknown.

Assay: immunoSEQ multiplex PCR; the TCRdb copy retains only in-frame clones and omits some. The sample includes some 64,000 clones, approximately 94% seen only once; the top ten take around 0.13%. Unexposed donor CD4+ T cells date from about 2011-2018, before the COVID-19 pandemic. Broader study findings: This crossreactivity analysis covered spike protein alone, no other viral proteins. Each donor contributed either pre-pandemic or post-infection samples, not both.

The receptor's source is a human donor in good health. The V and J genes are TRBV28 and TRBJ2-6; weak D call: TRBD2 (5 bases). Material for sequencing was naive CD4+ T cells from PBMCs. The subset is: naive CD4+ T cells isolated by negative enrichment. CDR3 coding DNA: TGTGCCAGCACAATCGGGATGTTGAGGGCCAACGTCCTGACTTTC. As protein: CASTIGMLRANVLTF.